The present entry profiles one T cell receptor beta chain with its context. This specimen comes from a study of a mutant IDH1 vaccine in newly diagnosed glioma. Study overall: The treated group averaged approximately 38 years old and was 62.5% male, about 40% female. Most patients had received both radiotherapy and temozolomide, the prior options being radiotherapy, temozolomide, or both.

Time point defined: baseline, week 1 (first vaccination visit). Stated treatment: pre-vaccination baseline after standard-of-care therapy. TCRdb keeps only in-frame clones here, not all; method: immunoSEQ multiplex PCR. In the table there are about 67,000 clones, about 86% of which are singletons. Germline lookup yields CDR1 MNHEY and CDR2 SVGAGI. V dropped 6 bases and J dropped 0 bases, with 11 bases sitting between them. The CDR3 is 14 amino acids. The chain has TRBV6-5 and TRBJ1-1, with D maybe TRBD1 (6 bases). The TCR was taken from a woman under 30 with glioma. Some clones in this sample may be carry-over from other donors' samples. The sequencing used peripheral blood mononuclear cells (PBMCs), collected from a glioma patient treated with radiotherapy, temozolomide or both. CDR3 bases: TGTGCCAGCAGGGGGGCAGCGCTGAACACTGAAGCTTTCTTT. Translation: CASRGAALNTEAFF.